These 10 T cell receptor beta chains originate from one sample sequenced in a study of T cells in Graves' hyperthyroidism and ophthalmopathy. RNA transcripts yielded amplified TCR beta CDR3 regions. RT-PCR in the first round (using the HTBI primer set) targeted the TCR CDR3. TCRdb re-called the multiplex PCR reads through MiXCR, storing one row per CDR3 protein. Of under 450,000 distinct CDR3 sequences in the sample, around 14% were seen once. Sequencing used blood. These receptors were obtained from a woman aged 18-29 years with Graves' hyperthyroidism.

This clonotype was observed many times. V is TRBV7-2 and J is TRBJ2-7; the match to TRBD2 covers 9 bases. Germline V gene lookup returns CDR1 SGHTA and CDR2 FQGNSA. V dropped 5 bases and J dropped 3; count of bases not matched to a gene: 11. The CDR3 is made up of 16 amino acids. The DNA of the CDR3 is TGTGCCAGCAGCCGGCGCGGGGGGGCTATGAACTACGAGCAGTACTTC. Its protein is CASSRRGGAMNYEQYF.

This clonotype was counted at least ten times. The chain has TRBV10-3 and TRBJ1-1; maybe TRBD1 (6 bases). From germline, CDR1 is ENHRY and CDR2 SYGVKD. The V gene lost 4 bases and the J gene lost 8 bases, with 11 bases spanning the gap. CDR3 length: 12 amino acids. CDR3 bases: TGTGCCATCAGTGGACAGGCGTTAGAAGCTTTCTTT. Translated, it gives CAISGQALEAFF.

The chain carries TRBV4-2 and TRBJ2-1; the match to TRBD2 covers 8 bases. The CDR3 runs 15 residues. The germline V gene encodes CDR1 LGHNA and CDR2 YNFKEQ. Unmatched junction bases numbered 8, after V lost 4 bases and J lost 6 bases. The CDR3 is CASSPDLAGLNEQFF. The CDR3 region has the DNA TGTGCCAGCAGCCCGGACCTAGCGGGTCTCAATGAGCAGTTCTTC.

This clonotype was seen at least ten times. The chain links TRBV7-2 to TRBJ2-5; 8 positions match TRBD2. Germline-derived CDR1 and CDR2 are SGHTA and FQGNSA. The CDR3 consists of 14 residues. The trim removed 4 bases at V and 4 bases at J, leaving 5 bases unmatched. The CDR3 nucleotides read TGTGCCAGCAGCTCACTAGCGGAGGGAGAGACCCAGTACTTC. This encodes CASSSLAEGETQYF.

This clonotype was picked up many times. The chain carries TRBV18 and TRBJ2-1, with 8 bases fitting TRBD2. V lost 4 bases to trimming and J lost 7 bases; unmatched junction nucleotides: 6. The germline gives CDR1 KGHSH, CDR2 LQKENI. The CDR3 spans 14 residues. The CDR3, as DNA: TGTGCCAGCTCACGTAGCGGGAAGAATAATGAGCAGTTCTTC. Residues: CASSRSGKNNEQFF.

This clonotype was seen a handful of times. The chain recombines TRBV28 with TRBJ2-1; D not resolved. Germline CDR1 and CDR2: MDHEN and SYDVKM. V was trimmed by 7 bases and J by 7 bases, leaving 8 bases between them. The CDR3 totals 11 residues. CDR3 DNA sequence: TGTGCCAGCACCACGGTGAATGAGCAGTTCTTC. Amino acid sequence: CASTTVNEQFF.

The V gene is TRBV15, the J gene TRBJ1-1; D is unclear. The CDR3 sequence is 15 residues long. Germline V gene sequence: CDR1 LNHNV, CDR2 YYDKDF (reference sequence). The ends were cut back, 8 bases at V and 3 bases at J, with 19 bases in the middle. DNA of the CDR3: TGTGCCACCCGAGGAGTGGGTAGGCGGGACACTGAAGCTTTCTTT. Its translation: CATRGVGRRDTEAFF.

This clonotype was recorded at least ten times. The chain is built from TRBV7-8 and TRBJ2-7, with TRBD2 matching 12 bases. CDR1 is SGHVS and CDR2 is FQNEAQ in the germline V gene. The trim removed 4 bases at V and 5 bases at J, leaving 6 bases unmatched. The CDR3 is 15 residues long. The CDR3 bases are TGTGCCAGCAGCTCCATTCTAGCGGGAGGGGACGAGCAGTACTTC. It translates to CASSSILAGGDEQYF.

The chain combines TRBV27 with TRBJ2-1; D call uncertain. The CDR3 totals 15 residues. V was pared by 2 bases and J by 0 bases, with 8 bases between. The germline V gene encodes CDR1 MNHEY and CDR2 SMNVEV (reference sequence). CDR3 sequence (DNA): TGTGCCAGCAGTTTAGGGTGGAGCTCCTACAATGAGCAGTTCTTC. It translates to CASSLGWSSYNEQFF.

This clonotype was seen at least ten times. The CDR3 DNA reads TGTGCCATCAATCCGGGAGGTTCCTACGAGCAGTACTTC. It codes for CAINPGGSYEQYF. The chain is built from TRBV10-3 and TRBJ2-7; 7 positions match TRBD2. The germline V gene has CDR1 ENHRY and CDR2 SYGVKD. The V segment lost 7 bases and the J segment 1 base; nucleotides outside the gene matches: 4. This CDR3 has 13 amino acids.